These 30 T cell receptor beta chains were all obtained from the same sample, sequenced in a study of beta chain features in type 1 diabetes. Every bit of the isolated RNA underwent reverse transcription, so sequencing read expressed TCRB transcripts. Measured with immunoSEQ multiplex PCR; TCRdb has only the in-frame clones, and not every one. The sample includes a few hundred thousand clones, approximately 15% of them seen just once. Sequencing used naive CD4+ T cells from blood. The source of these receptors is a woman aged 18-29 years in good health.

The chain uses TRBV29-1 and TRBJ2-5, with a possible D match to TRBD1 (7 bases). The CDR3 covers 14 residues. CDR1 is SQVTM, CDR2 ANQGSEA, per germline. V was cut by 6 bases and J by 5 bases, with 19 bases left in between. The CDR3: CSVADREVEETQYF. CDR3 DNA sequence: TGCAGCGTGGCCGACAGGGAGGTGGAGGAGACCCAGTACTTC.

This chain connects TRBV28 to TRBJ2-7, with D possibly TRBD1 on 7 matching bases. Trimming took 6 bases from V and 1 from J, leaving 13 bases between them. Germline CDR1 is MDHEN and CDR2 is SYDVKM. This CDR3 is 14 amino acids long. DNA for the CDR3: TGTGCCAGCAGCGGACAGGAGGGATCCTACGAGCAGTACTTC. Its translation: CASSGQEGSYEQYF.

This clone was found a few times. The CDR3 spells CASSPVSPQGNQPQHF. Here the CDR3 DNA reads TGTGCCAGCTCACCAGTTTCCCCCCAGGGCAATCAGCCCCAGCATTTT. This sequence joins TRBV18 and TRBJ1-5, with D uncertain. V was pared by 2 bases and J by 2 bases, with 13 bases between. This CDR3 is 16 amino acids long. In germline, CDR1 is KGHSH, CDR2 LQKENI.

The chain combines TRBV7-2 with TRBJ2-2, with D possibly TRBD2 on 5 matching bases. Trimming took 1 base from V and 6 from J, leaving 9 bases between them. Per germline, CDR1 SGHTA and CDR2 FQGNSA. This CDR3 is 14 amino acids long. CDR3 residues: CASSLVSGSGELFF. For the CDR3, the DNA is TGTGCCAGCAGCTTAGTTTCGGGGTCCGGGGAGCTGTTTTTT.

The chain's CDR3 is CASSPRETGGLNTEAFF. CDR3 nucleotide sequence: TGCGCCAGCAGCCCGCGTGAGACAGGGGGCTTGAACACTGAAGCTTTCTTT. V gene TRBV5-1 combines with J gene TRBJ1-1; 10 bases are a match to TRBD1. CDR1 is SGHRS and CDR2 is YFSETQ in the germline V gene. J lost 0 bases, V lost 4 bases, and 9 bases had no gene match. The CDR3 totals 17 residues.

This clone was counted a few times. The chain couples TRBV29-1 to TRBJ2-7; TRBD1 might be the D (5 bases). This CDR3 has 14 amino acids. Per the germline V gene, CDR1 is SQVTM and CDR2 is ANQGSEA. The germline V and J ends were trimmed by 5 bases and 0 bases, with 14 bases remaining between them. CDR3 residues: CSVSLRGTSYEQYF. As DNA, the CDR3 is TGCAGCGTTTCGCTAAGGGGTACCTCCTACGAGCAGTACTTC.

V usage is TRBV9 and J usage is TRBJ2-5; 12 bases map to TRBD2. With 3 bases clipped from V and 4 bases from J, the junction kept 4 bases outside the gene matches. CDR1 is SGDLS and CDR2 is YYNGEE in the germline V gene. CDR3 length: 15 amino acids. DNA for the CDR3: TGTGCCAGCAGCGCCCGACTAGCGGGAGCAGAGACCCAGTACTTC. The encoded protein is CASSARLAGAETQYF.

A few counts support this clone. The J gene is TRBJ2-1, the V gene TRBV6-4; 8 bases align to TRBD2. The V gene end was trimmed by 4 bases and the J gene end by 6 bases; junction bases not matched to a gene: 5. Germline assignment: CDR1 MRHNA and CDR2 SNTAGT. The CDR3 spans 14 residues. CDR3 bases: TGTGCCAGCAGTGTGCTAGCGGGTACCAATGAGCAGTTCTTC. This encodes CASSVLAGTNEQFF.

V and J are TRBV5-1 and TRBJ1-4, with TRBD1 as a possible D gene (6 bases). The CDR3 spans 16 residues. Germline assignment: CDR1 SGHRS and CDR2 YFSETQ. V was trimmed by 0 bases and J by 0 bases, leaving 9 bases between them. The CDR3 reads CASSLDGTTTNEKLFF. CDR3 nucleotides: TGCGCCAGCAGCTTGGACGGGACAACAACTAATGAAAAACTGTTTTTT.

V is TRBV6-6 and J is TRBJ2-1; D is possibly TRBD2 (5 bases). CDR3 size: 13 residues. CDR1 MNHNY and CDR2 SVGAGI come from the germline V gene (reference sequence). The ends were cut back, 6 bases at V and 8 bases at J, with 14 bases in the middle. CDR3 sequence: CASSFGKGDEQFF. The DNA for the CDR3 is TGTGCCAGCAGCTTCGGTAAGGGAGATGAGCAGTTCTTC.

The chain couples TRBV9 to TRBJ2-2, with 7 nucleotides matching TRBD1. Trimming took 3 bases from V and 7 from J; bases not matched to a gene: 9. Looked up from germline, CDR1 is SGDLS and CDR2 is YYNGEE. The CDR3 has 15 amino acids. CDR3 amino acids: CASSEVTGWGGELFF. The CDR3 region has the DNA TGTGCCAGCAGCGAGGTGACAGGGTGGGGCGGGGAGCTGTTTTTT.

The J gene is TRBJ2-1, the V gene TRBV19; a possible D gene is TRBD2 (5 bases). The CDR3 has 14 residues. Trimming left V 3 bases short and J 6 bases short, with 12 bases between. Germline V gives CDR1 LNHDA, CDR2 SQIVND (reference sequence). The CDR3 nucleotides read TGTGCCAGTAGTATTAGCGATAGCGTCAATGAGCAGTTCTTC. Translated: CASSISDSVNEQFF.

Of note for this clone: Other DNA sequences from this sample encode an identical CDR3 as well. V and J are TRBV9 and TRBJ2-1, with 9 positions matching TRBD2. The V gene's germline CDR1 is SGDLS and CDR2 YYNGEE. The CDR3 runs to 15 residues. Losses at the gene ends were 0 bases for V and 4 bases for J; bases not matched to a gene: 2. CDR3 protein: CASSVGLAVYNEQFF. The CDR3 bases are TGTGCCAGCAGCGTAGGACTAGCGGTATACAATGAGCAGTTCTTC.

The chain uses TRBV10-3 and TRBJ2-7, with D perhaps TRBD1 (7 bases). The CDR3 extends over 15 amino acids. Germline-derived CDR1 and CDR2 are ENHRY and SYGVKD. Trimming took 3 bases from V and 1 from J, leaving 13 bases between them. The CDR3 DNA reads TGTGCCATCAGTGACCAGGGGGGCCGGTCCTACGAGCAGTACTTC. It encodes CAISDQGGRSYEQYF.

Only a few counts were recorded for this clone. In DNA, the CDR3 is TGTGCCAGCAGCCTAGCGGGGGGTACCTACAATGAGCAGTTCTTC. This gives the protein CASSLAGGTYNEQFF. This rearrangement joins TRBV11-2 to TRBJ2-1; 11 bases map to TRBD2. CDR1 SGHAT and CDR2 FQNNGV come from the germline V gene. The CDR3 runs 15 residues. V trimming: 5 bases; J trimming: 2 bases; junction bases outside the gene matches: 2.

The CDR3 region has the DNA TGTGCCTGGAGTCAAGGACAGGCCTTTACCTACGAGCAGTACTTC. Translating it yields CAWSQGQAFTYEQYF. This chain uses TRBV30 with TRBJ2-5, with 7 bases that match TRBD1. The J call may be wrong; the DNA end is better matched by TRBJ2-7. The CDR3 runs to 15 residues. CDR1 and CDR2 (germline): GTSNPN, SVGIG (reference sequence).

CDR3 residues: CSVTSGGFRETQYF. The CDR3 coding sequence is TGCAGCGTCACTAGCGGGGGATTTCGAGAGACCCAGTACTTC. J is TRBJ2-5 and V is TRBV29-1; 11 bases are a match to TRBD2. Germline assignment: CDR1 SQVTM and CDR2 ANQGSEA. V trimming: 6 bases; J trimming: 4 bases; junction bases outside the gene matches: 7. The CDR3 extends over 14 amino acids.

This clone turned up a few times. CDR3 sequence reads: CAWSVSRTRYGYTF. As DNA, the CDR3 is TGTGCCTGGAGTGTATCACGGACACGCTATGGCTACACCTTC. V is TRBV30 and J is TRBJ1-2; possible D gene TRBD1, 5 bases. The CDR3 contains 14 residues. CDR1 and CDR2 (germline): GTSNPN, SVGIG (reference sequence). The V and J ends lost 0 bases and 4 bases respectively, with 12 bases between them.

This clone was observed a handful of times. The genes are TRBV15 and TRBJ2-6; no clear D. The germline V and J ends were trimmed by 0 bases and 0 bases, with 3 bases remaining between them. The CDR3 runs 15 residues. CDR1 LNHNV and CDR2 YYDKDF come from the germline V gene (reference sequence). CDR3 nucleotides: TGTGCCACCAGCAGAGATCACTCTGGGGCCAACGTCCTGACTTTC. Its protein is CATSRDHSGANVLTF.

J is TRBJ2-1 and V is TRBV5-6; unclear D gene. Trimming removed 4 bases at V and 3 bases at J, with 11 bases between. Looked up from germline, CDR1 is SGHDT and CDR2 is YYEEEE. This CDR3 has 14 residues. This CDR3 reads CASSLMSLYNEQFF. As DNA, the CDR3 is TGTGCCAGCAGCCTGATGAGCCTCTACAATGAGCAGTTCTTC.

This clone was picked up a small number of times. The genes are TRBV7-9 and TRBJ2-1; TRBD2 matches 8 bases. Losses at the gene ends were 4 bases for V and 8 bases for J; bases not matched to a gene: 10. CDR3 length equals 15 residues. Germline V gives CDR1 SEHNR, CDR2 FQNEAQ (reference sequence). In DNA, the CDR3 is TGTGCCAGCAGCTCCATCATTGGACTAGCCGATGAGCAGTTCTTC. It codes for CASSSIIGLADEQFF.

This clone was observed a few times. The chain has TRBV29-1 and TRBJ2-7; TRBD1 aligns across 8 bases. CDR3 length: 12 residues. Losses at the gene ends were 7 bases for V and 2 bases for J; bases not matched to a gene: 4. From germline, CDR1 is SQVTM and CDR2 ANQGSEA. The CDR3 nucleotides read TGCAGCGGCCAGGGACAGGCCTACGAGCAGTACTTC. It translates to CSGQGQAYEQYF.

This clone turned up a few times. The genes are TRBV18 and TRBJ2-5; no definite D call. The V end lost 0 bases, the J end lost 7 bases, and 12 bases lay between the germline ends. The CDR3 loop spans 14 amino acids. CDR1 is KGHSH, CDR2 LQKENI, per germline. The CDR3 spells CASSPPSEAWTQYF. CDR3 DNA sequence: TGTGCCAGCTCACCACCGTCTGAGGCTTGGACCCAGTACTTC.

A few counts support this clone. This chain connects TRBV6-1 to TRBJ2-3, with D possibly being TRBD1 (6 bases). This CDR3 is 15 amino acids long. Deletions cut 1 base from V and 4 bases from J, with 12 bases between. The germline V gene has CDR1 MNHNS and CDR2 SASEGT. For the CDR3, the DNA is TGTGCCAGCAGTGAAGATGGGGGCGTCGCAGATACGCAGTATTTT. It yields the protein CASSEDGGVADTQYF.

This chain uses TRBV4-1 with TRBJ1-5; D is perhaps TRBD1 (5 bases). Germline V gives CDR1 MGHRA, CDR2 YSYEKL. V dropped 1 base and J dropped 6 bases, with 16 bases sitting between them. This CDR3 spans 16 amino acids. As DNA, the CDR3 is TGCGCCAGCAGCCAAGGGGGCCCAGGTCGGGTTCAGCCCCAGCATTTT. This encodes CASSQGGPGRVQPQHF.

The chain carries TRBV4-3 and TRBJ1-2; 7 bases match TRBD1. The germline gives CDR1 LGHNA, CDR2 YSLEER. This CDR3 has 14 amino acids. Losses at the gene ends were 5 bases for V and 4 bases for J; bases not matched to a gene: 7. This CDR3 is CASSTRQGSYGYTF. The CDR3 DNA is TGCGCCAGCAGCACCCGACAGGGAAGCTATGGCTACACCTTC.

This clone was seen only a few times. The chain uses TRBV5-6 and TRBJ1-5; 12 bases fit TRBD1. CDR3 length equals 16 residues. Losses at the gene ends were 4 bases for V and 3 bases for J; bases not matched to a gene: 5. CDR1 and CDR2 (germline): SGHDT, YYEEEE. The CDR3 loop reads CASSPGTGGNNQPQHF. In DNA, the CDR3 is TGTGCCAGCAGCCCTGGGACAGGGGGCAACAATCAGCCCCAGCATTTT.

The rearrangement uses TRBV7-2 and TRBJ2-3; tentatively, D is TRBD2 (6 bases). Per germline, CDR1 SGHTA and CDR2 FQGNSA. Trimming took off 3 bases at V and 2 bases at J, with 12 bases between the two ends. This CDR3 has 15 amino acids. This chain's CDR3 is CASSFERALTDTQYF. The CDR3 DNA follows: TGTGCCAGCAGCTTTGAGCGGGCCCTCACAGATACGCAGTATTTT. The variable domain in full, with the rest retrieved from reference TRBV7-2 and TRBJ2-3, is GAGVSQSPSNKVTEKGKDVELRCDPISGHTALYWYRQSLGQGLEFLIYFQGNSAPDKSGLPSDRFSAERTGGSVSTLTIQRTQQEDSAVYLCASSFERALTDTQYFGPGTRLTVL.

This clone was found a few times. The rearrangement links TRBV18 to TRBJ1-1; 8 nucleotides agree with TRBD1. Germline V gene data show CDR1 as KGHSH and CDR2 as LQKENI. The CDR3 length is 15 residues. The V gene end was trimmed by 3 bases and the J gene end by 3 bases; junction bases not matched to a gene: 6. The chain's CDR3 is CASSPRQGFDTEAFF. In DNA, the CDR3 is TGTGCCAGCTCACCTCGACAGGGGTTCGACACTGAAGCTTTCTTT.

V usage is TRBV29-1 and J usage is TRBJ1-2, with 9 bases that match TRBD1. The V and J ends lost 7 bases and 6 bases, in that order; junction bases with no gene match: 9. This CDR3 has 13 amino acids. The germline V gene encodes CDR1 SQVTM and CDR2 ANQGSEA. The CDR3 DNA is TGCAGCGCTGGGGACAGGGCCCCAGATGGCTACACCTTC. Protein: CSAGDRAPDGYTF.